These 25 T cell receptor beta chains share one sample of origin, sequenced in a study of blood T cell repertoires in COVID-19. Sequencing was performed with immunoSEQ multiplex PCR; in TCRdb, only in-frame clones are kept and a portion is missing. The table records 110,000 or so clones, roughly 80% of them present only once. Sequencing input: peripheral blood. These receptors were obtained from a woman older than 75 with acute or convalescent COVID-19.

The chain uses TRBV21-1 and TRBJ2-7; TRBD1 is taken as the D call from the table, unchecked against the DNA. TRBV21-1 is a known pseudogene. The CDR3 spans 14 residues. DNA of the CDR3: TGTGCCAGCAGCAAAGAACCAGGGAACCACGAGCAGTACTTC. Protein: CASSKEPGNHEQYF.

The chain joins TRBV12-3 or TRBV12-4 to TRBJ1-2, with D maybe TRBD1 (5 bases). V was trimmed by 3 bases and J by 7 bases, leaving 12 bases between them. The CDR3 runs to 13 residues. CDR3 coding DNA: TGTGCCAGCAGTTTGTCCGGGCAGGGTGGCTACACCTTC. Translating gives CASSLSGQGGYTF.

CDR3 loop: CASRLDSARDTQYF. The CDR3 nucleotides read TGTGCCAGCAGATTGGACAGTGCTAGAGATACGCAGTATTTT. This sequence joins TRBV2 and TRBJ2-3; a weak D match, TRBD1 (6 bases). The germline V gene encodes CDR1 SNHLY and CDR2 FYNNEI. The V gene lost 6 bases and the J gene lost 5 bases, with 15 bases spanning the gap. The CDR3 loop spans 14 amino acids.

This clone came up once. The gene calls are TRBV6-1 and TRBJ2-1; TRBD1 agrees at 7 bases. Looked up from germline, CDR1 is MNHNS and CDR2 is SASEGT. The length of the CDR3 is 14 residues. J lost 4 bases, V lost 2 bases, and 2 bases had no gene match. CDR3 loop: CASSEQGVYNEQFF. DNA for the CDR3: TGTGCCAGCAGTGAACAGGGGGTTTACAATGAGCAGTTCTTC.

In DNA, the CDR3 is TGCGCCAGCAGCTTGGGGTCGGGCACAGATACGCAGTATTTT. Amino acids: CASSLGSGTDTQYF. The chain employs TRBV5-1 and TRBJ2-3, with D unclear. Trimming took 0 bases from V and 1 from J, leaving 6 bases between them. The germline CDR1 and CDR2 sequences are SGHRS and YFSETQ. The CDR3 is 14 residues long. Full variable domain (missing parts from reference TRBV5-1 and TRBJ2-3): KAGVTQTPRYLIKTRGQQVTLSCSPISGHRSVSWYQQTPGQGLQFLFEYFSETQRNKGNFPGRFSGRQFSNSRSEMNVSTLELGDSALYLCASSLGSGTDTQYFGPGTRLTVL.

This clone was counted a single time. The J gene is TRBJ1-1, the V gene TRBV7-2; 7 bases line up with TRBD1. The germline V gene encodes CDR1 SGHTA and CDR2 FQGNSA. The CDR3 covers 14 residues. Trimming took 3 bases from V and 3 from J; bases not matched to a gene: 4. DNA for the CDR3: TGTGCCAGCAGCTTGACAGGGTTCGACACTGAAGCTTTCTTT. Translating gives CASSLTGFDTEAFF. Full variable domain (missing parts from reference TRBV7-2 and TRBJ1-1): GAGVSQSPSNKVTEKGKDVELRCDPISGHTALYWYRQSLGQGLEFLIYFQGNSAPDKSGLPSDRFSAERTGGSVSTLTIQRTQQEDSAVYLCASSLTGFDTEAFFGQGTRLTVV.

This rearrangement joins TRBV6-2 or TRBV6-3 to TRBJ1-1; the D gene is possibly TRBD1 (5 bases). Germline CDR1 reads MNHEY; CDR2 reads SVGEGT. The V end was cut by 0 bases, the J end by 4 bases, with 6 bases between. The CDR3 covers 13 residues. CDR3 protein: CASSYSQGTEAFF. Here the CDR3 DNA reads TGTGCCAGCAGTTACTCGCAGGGCACTGAAGCTTTCTTT.

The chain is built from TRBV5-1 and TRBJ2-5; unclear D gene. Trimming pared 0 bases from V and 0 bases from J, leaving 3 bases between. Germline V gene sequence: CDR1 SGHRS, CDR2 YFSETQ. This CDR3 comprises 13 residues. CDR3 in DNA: TGCGCCAGCAGCTTGGTCAACCAAGAGACCCAGTACTTC. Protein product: CASSLVNQETQYF. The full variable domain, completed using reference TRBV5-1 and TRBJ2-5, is KAGVTQTPRYLIKTRGQQVTLSCSPISGHRSVSWYQQTPGQGLQFLFEYFSETQRNKGNFPGRFSGRQFSNSRSEMNVSTLELGDSALYLCASSLVNQETQYFGPGTRLLVL.

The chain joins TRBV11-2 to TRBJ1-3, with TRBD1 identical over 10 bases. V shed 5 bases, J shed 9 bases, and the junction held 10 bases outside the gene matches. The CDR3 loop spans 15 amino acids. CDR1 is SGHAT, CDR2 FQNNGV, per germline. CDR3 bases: TGTGCCAGCAGCCCCCGGGACAGGGGTAGGGGCACCATATATTTT. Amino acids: CASSPRDRGRGTIYF.

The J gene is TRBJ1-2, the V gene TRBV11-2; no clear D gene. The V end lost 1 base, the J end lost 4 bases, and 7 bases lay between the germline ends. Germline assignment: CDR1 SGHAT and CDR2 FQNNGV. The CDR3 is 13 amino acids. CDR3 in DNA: TGTGCCAGCAGCTTAGGGCTGTCCTATGGCTACACCTTC. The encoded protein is CASSLGLSYGYTF.

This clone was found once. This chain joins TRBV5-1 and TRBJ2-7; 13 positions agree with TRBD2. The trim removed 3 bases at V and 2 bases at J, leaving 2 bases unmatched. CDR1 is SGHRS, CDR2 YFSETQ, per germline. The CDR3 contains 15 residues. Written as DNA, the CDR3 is TGCGCCAGCAGCTCAGGGACTAGCGGGACCTACGAGCAGTACTTC. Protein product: CASSSGTSGTYEQYF.

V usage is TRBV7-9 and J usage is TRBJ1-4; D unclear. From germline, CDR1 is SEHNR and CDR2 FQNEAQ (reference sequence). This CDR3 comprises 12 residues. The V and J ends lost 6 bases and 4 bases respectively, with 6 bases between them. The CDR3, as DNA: TGTGCCAGCAGACAGCTTAATGAAAAACTGTTTTTT. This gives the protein CASRQLNEKLFF.

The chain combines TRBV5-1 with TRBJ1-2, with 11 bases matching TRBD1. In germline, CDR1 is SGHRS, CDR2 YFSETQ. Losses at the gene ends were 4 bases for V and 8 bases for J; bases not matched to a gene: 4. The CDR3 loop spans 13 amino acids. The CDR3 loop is CASSMGQGEGYTF. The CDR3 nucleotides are TGCGCCAGCAGCATGGGACAGGGGGAAGGCTACACCTTC.

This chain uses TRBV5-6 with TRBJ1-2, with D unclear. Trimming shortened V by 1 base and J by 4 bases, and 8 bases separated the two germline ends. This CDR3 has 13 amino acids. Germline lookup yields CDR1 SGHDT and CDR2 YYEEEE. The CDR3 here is CASSLRGTYGYTF. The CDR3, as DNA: TGTGCCAGCAGCTTGCGTGGCACCTATGGCTACACCTTC.

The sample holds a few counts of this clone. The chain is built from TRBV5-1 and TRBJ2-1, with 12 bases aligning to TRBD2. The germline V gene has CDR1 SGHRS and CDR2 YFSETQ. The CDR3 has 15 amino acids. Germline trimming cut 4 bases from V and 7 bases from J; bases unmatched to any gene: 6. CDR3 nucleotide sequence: TGCGCCAGCAGCGAGACTAGCGGGAGTGGAAATGAGCAGTTCTTC. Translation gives CASSETSGSGNEQFF.

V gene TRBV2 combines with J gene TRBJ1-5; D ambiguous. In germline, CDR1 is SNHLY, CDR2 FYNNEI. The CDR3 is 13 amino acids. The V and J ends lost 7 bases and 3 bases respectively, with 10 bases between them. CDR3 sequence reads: CASMEDFNQPQHF. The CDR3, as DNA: TGTGCCAGCATGGAGGATTTCAATCAGCCCCAGCATTTT. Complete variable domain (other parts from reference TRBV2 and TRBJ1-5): EPEVTQTPSHQVTQMGQEVILRCVPISNHLYFYWYRQILGQKVEFLVSFYNNEISEKSEIFDDQFSVERPDGSNFTLKIRSTKLEDSAMYFCASMEDFNQPQHFGDGTRLSIL.

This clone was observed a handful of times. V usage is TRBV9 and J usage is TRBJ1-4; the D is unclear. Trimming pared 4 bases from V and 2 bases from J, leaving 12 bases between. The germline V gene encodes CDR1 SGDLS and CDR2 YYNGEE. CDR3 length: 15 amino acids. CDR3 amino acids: CASSSRGATNEKLFF. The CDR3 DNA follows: TGTGCCAGCAGCTCCCGCGGTGCGACTAATGAAAAACTGTTTTTT.

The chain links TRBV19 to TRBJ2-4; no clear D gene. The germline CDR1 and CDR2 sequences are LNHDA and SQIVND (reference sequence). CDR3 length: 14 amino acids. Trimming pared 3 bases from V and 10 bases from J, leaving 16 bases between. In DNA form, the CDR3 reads TGTGCCAGTAGTATCCTGACTGAAGCCAAGATTCAGTACTTC. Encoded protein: CASSILTEAKIQYF.

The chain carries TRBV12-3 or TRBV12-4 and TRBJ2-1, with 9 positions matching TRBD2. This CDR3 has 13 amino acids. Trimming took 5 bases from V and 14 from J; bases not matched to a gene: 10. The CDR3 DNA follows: TGTGCCAGCAGTGCTTATTGGGGCGGGAGGGAGTTCTTC. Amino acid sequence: CASSAYWGGREFF.

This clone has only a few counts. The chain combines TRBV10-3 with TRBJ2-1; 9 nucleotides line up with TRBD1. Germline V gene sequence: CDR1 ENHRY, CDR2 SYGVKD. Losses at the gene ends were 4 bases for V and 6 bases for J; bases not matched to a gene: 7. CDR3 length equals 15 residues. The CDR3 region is CAISGGQGRANEQFF. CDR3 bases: TGTGCCATCAGTGGGGGACAGGGAAGGGCCAATGAGCAGTTCTTC.

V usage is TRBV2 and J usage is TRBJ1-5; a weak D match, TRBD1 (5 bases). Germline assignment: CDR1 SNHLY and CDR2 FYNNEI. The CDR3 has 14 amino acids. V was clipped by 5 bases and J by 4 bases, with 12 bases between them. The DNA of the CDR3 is TGTGCCAGCAGTCGGGGGTGGGCTAATCAGCCCCAGCATTTT. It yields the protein CASSRGWANQPQHF.

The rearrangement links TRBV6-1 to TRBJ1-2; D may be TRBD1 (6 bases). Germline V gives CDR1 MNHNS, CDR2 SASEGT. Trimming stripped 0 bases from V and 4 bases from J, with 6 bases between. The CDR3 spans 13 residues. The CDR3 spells CASSEAGGYGYTF. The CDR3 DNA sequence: TGTGCCAGCAGTGAAGCAGGGGGCTATGGCTACACCTTC.

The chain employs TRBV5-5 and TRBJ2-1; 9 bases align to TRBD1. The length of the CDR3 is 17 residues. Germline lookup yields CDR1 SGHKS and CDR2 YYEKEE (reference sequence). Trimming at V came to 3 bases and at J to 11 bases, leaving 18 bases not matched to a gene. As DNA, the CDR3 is TGTGCCAGCAGCTCGATAGCCCAACAGGGGGCGAGGCTGAAGCAGTTCTTC. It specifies CASSSIAQQGARLKQFF.

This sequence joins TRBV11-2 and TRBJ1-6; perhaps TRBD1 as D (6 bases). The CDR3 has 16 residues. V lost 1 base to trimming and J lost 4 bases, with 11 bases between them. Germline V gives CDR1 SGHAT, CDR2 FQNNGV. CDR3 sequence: CASSLGRGGYNSPLHF. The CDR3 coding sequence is TGTGCCAGCAGCTTAGGTAGGGGGGGATATAATTCACCCCTCCACTTT.

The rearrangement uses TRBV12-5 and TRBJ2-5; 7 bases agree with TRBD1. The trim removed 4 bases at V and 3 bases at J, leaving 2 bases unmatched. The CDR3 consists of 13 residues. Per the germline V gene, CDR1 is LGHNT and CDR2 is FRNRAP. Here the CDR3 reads CASGSGTEETQYF. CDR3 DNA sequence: TGTGCTAGTGGTTCCGGGACAGAAGAGACCCAGTACTTC.